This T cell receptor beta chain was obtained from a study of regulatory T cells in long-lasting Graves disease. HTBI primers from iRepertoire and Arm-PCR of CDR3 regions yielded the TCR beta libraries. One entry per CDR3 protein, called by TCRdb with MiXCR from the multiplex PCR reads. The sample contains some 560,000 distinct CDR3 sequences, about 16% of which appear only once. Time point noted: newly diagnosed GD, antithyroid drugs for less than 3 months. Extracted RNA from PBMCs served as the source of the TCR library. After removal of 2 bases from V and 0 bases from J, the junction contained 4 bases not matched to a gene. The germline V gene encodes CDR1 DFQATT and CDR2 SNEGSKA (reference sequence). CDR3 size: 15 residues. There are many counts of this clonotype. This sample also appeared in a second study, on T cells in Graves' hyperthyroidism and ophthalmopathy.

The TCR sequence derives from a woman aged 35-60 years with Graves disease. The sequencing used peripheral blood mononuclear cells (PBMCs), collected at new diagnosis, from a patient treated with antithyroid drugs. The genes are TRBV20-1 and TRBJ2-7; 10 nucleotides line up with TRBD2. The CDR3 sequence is CSARPSGGPSYEQYF. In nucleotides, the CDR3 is TGCAGTGCTAGACCTAGCGGGGGCCCCTCCTACGAGCAGTACTTC.